The TCR beta chain under discussion was sequenced for a study of CD8 T cells in ankylosing spondylitis. Study conclusions and caveats: Clones tied to disease were said to be significantly enriched in matched ankylosing spondylitis synovial fluid.

As concerns this clonotype: No antigen is known for it.

Libraries for TCR beta were made by quantitative 5'-RACE with molecular barcodes. TCRdb analysed the 5' RACE reads with MiXCR anew, one entry per CDR3 protein. Found here are about 260,000 distinct CDR3 sequences, 20% to 30% of them singletons; the top ten hold over 0.55%. The CDR3 length is 16 residues. V was cut by 4 bases and J by 6 bases, with 20 bases left in between. Looked up from germline, CDR1 is SGHNT and CDR2 is YYREEE (reference sequence). This TCR was sampled from a male donor with ankylosing spondylitis or in good health (not recorded which). Sequenced sample: blood, either unsorted or a sorted T cell fraction (not recorded which). The chain joins TRBV5-4 to TRBJ2-1, with D perhaps given as TRBD1 or TRBD2 (5 bases each). CDR3 amino acids: CASSRGGTAKSNEQFF. Here the CDR3 DNA reads TGTGCCAGCAGCCGAGGTGGGACCGCCAAGAGCAATGAGCAGTTCTTC.